This passage covers 27 T cell receptor beta chains from one sample sequenced in a study of blood T cells in healthy people across ages. With a J-beta primer mix and a sample-barcoded 5' primer, a second PCR ran 7 to 11 cycles. One entry per CDR3 protein, called by TCRdb with MiXCR from the 5' RACE reads. Among 2 million or so distinct CDR3 sequences listed, roughly 52% were seen once. The sample comprised blood. The receptors shown here come from a woman aged 35 to 49 in good health.

The V gene is TRBV20-1, the J gene TRBJ2-5, with D hard to call. CDR3 length equals 10 residues. The V gene's germline CDR1 is DFQATT and CDR2 SNEGSKA (reference sequence). Trimming pared 5 bases from V and 13 bases from J, leaving 14 bases between. DNA for the CDR3: TGCAGTGCTTTCCGGTCCCTGGGGTACTTC. Translation: CSAFRSLGYF.

The V call is TRBV5-1, the J call TRBJ1-4, with D tentatively TRBD1 (5 bases). The germline V gene encodes CDR1 SGHRS and CDR2 YFSETQ. V dropped 4 bases and J dropped 0 bases, with 10 bases sitting between them. This CDR3 comprises 15 residues. The CDR3 region has the DNA TGCGCCAGCAGCCCGTGGACAACAACTAATGAAAAACTGTTTTTT. It codes for CASSPWTTTNEKLFF.

The rearrangement uses TRBV7-2 and TRBJ2-7; 7 bases align to TRBD1. V trimming: 0 bases; J trimming: 0 bases; junction bases outside the gene matches: 5. Germline V gene lookup returns CDR1 SGHTA and CDR2 FQGNSA. The CDR3 spans 16 residues. In DNA form, the CDR3 reads TGTGCCAGCAGCTTAGCGCCCGGGACAGCCTCCTACGAGCAGTACTTC. This translates into CASSLAPGTASYEQYF.

This clonotype was recorded a few times. The chain combines TRBV7-2 with TRBJ1-2, with 11 bases lining up with TRBD1. Germline V gives CDR1 SGHTA, CDR2 FQGNSA. Trimming removed 7 bases from V and 8 bases from J; junction bases left unmatched: 6. The CDR3 totals 13 residues. CDR3 DNA sequence: TGTGCCAGCACCGGACAGGGGGCATGGGGCTACACCTTC. This codes for CASTGQGAWGYTF.

The chain has TRBV6-6 and TRBJ2-5, with 10 bases identical to TRBD2. The CDR3 has 14 amino acids. Germline-derived CDR1 and CDR2 are MNHNY and SVGAGI (reference sequence). The ends lost 5 bases at V and 6 bases at J; junction bases unmatched: 6. The CDR3 sequence is CASSLAGDVKTQYF. In nucleotides, the CDR3 is TGTGCCAGCAGTCTAGCGGGAGATGTCAAGACCCAGTACTTC.

Turning to this clonotype: At one boundary the junction diverges from the germline segment, which might be a read error. The chain couples TRBV7-7 to TRBJ2-5; 9 bases agree with TRBD2. This CDR3 has 15 residues. CDR1 and CDR2 (germline): SSHAT, FNYEAQ (reference sequence). Here the CDR3 reads CASSPAGGSYNEQYF. Here the CDR3 DNA reads TGTGCTAGCAGCCCAGCGGGGGGCTCCTACAATGAGCAGTACTTC.

The chain's CDR3 is CASSYSNFVSSIYGYTF. DNA of the CDR3: TGTGCCAGCAGTTACTCGAACTTTGTCAGCTCGATCTATGGCTACACCTTC. The chain is built from TRBV6-7 and TRBJ1-2, with no clear D. TRBV6-7 is noted as an ORF with a role that remains uncertain. V gave up 0 bases and J gave up 4 bases, with 18 bases separating them. The CDR3 totals 17 residues.

This chain's CDR3 is CASSSRDGTDTQYF. Here the CDR3 DNA reads TGTGCCAGCAGCTCCAGGGACGGCACAGATACGCAGTATTTT. The chain has TRBV7-9 and TRBJ2-3, with D perhaps given as TRBD1 or TRBD2 (5 bases each). CDR1 and CDR2 (germline): SEHNR, FQNEAQ (reference sequence). Trimming removed 4 bases at V and 1 base at J, with 9 bases between. CDR3 length: 14 residues.

This clonotype showed up just a few times. The chain combines TRBV7-2 with TRBJ2-3, with 8 nucleotides matching TRBD1. V trimming: 6 bases; J trimming: 6 bases; junction bases outside the gene matches: 14. Germline CDR1 and CDR2: SGHTA and FQGNSA. The CDR3 consists of 16 residues. The CDR3 spells CASSYLGTGGEDTQYF. In DNA form, the CDR3 reads TGTGCCAGCAGTTATCTCGGGACAGGTGGGGAGGATACGCAGTATTTT.

The chain recombines TRBV5-1 with TRBJ2-6, with 9 bases that match TRBD1. The CDR3 consists of 18 residues. In germline, CDR1 is SGHRS, CDR2 YFSETQ. The trim removed 4 bases at V and 0 bases at J, leaving 8 bases unmatched. CDR3 in amino acids: CASSRRTGDFSGANVLTF. The CDR3 DNA follows: TGCGCCAGCAGCCGCCGGACAGGGGACTTCTCTGGGGCCAACGTCCTGACTTTC.

The chain uses TRBV13 and TRBJ1-1; possibly TRBD1 for D (6 bases). Germline loops: CDR1 PRHDT, CDR2 FYEKMQ (reference sequence). The CDR3 is made up of 15 amino acids. Trimming stripped 1 base from V and 1 base from J, with 10 bases between. CDR3: CASSLAPGANTEAFF. CDR3 coding DNA: TGTGCCAGCAGCTTAGCTCCGGGGGCGAACACTGAAGCTTTCTTT.

This chain links TRBV6-2 or TRBV6-3 with TRBJ2-7; TRBD2 agrees at 12 bases. The CDR3 loop spans 15 amino acids. The trim removed 6 bases at V and 4 bases at J, leaving 7 bases unmatched. Germline V gives CDR1 MNHEY, CDR2 SVGEGT. The CDR3 here is CASRRLAGEQYEQYF. The DNA of the CDR3 is TGTGCCAGCAGAAGACTAGCGGGGGAGCAATACGAGCAGTACTTC.

This sequence joins TRBV7-2 and TRBJ2-7; no definite D call. The CDR3 has 14 amino acids. CDR1 and CDR2 (germline): SGHTA, FQGNSA. The germline V and J ends were trimmed by 4 bases and 4 bases, with 14 bases remaining between them. This chain's CDR3 is CASSSTLTNYEQYF. In DNA form, the CDR3 reads TGTGCCAGCAGCTCTACCCTCACAAATTACGAGCAGTACTTC.

The CDR3 region has the DNA TGCAGCGTTGCGGCCGGGGCTGCGGACTATGGCTACACCTTC. Translating gives CSVAAGAADYGYTF. This chain links TRBV29-1 with TRBJ1-2; tentative D call: TRBD1 (5 bases). Trimming took off 4 bases at V and 3 bases at J, with 15 bases between the two ends. From germline, CDR1 is SQVTM and CDR2 ANQGSEA. This CDR3 comprises 14 residues.

The chain employs TRBV20-1 and TRBJ1-6, with D maybe TRBD1 (6 bases). The CDR3 consists of 15 residues. V was clipped by 0 bases and J by 8 bases, with 14 bases between them. In germline, CDR1 is DFQATT, CDR2 SNEGSKA (reference sequence). The chain's CDR3 is CSARERDRTHSPLHF. In DNA, the CDR3 is TGCAGTGCTAGAGAGCGCGACAGGACTCATTCACCCCTCCACTTT.

The V and J genes are TRBV2 and TRBJ2-3, with 13 bases lining up with TRBD2. V trimming: 7 bases; J trimming: 0 bases; junction bases outside the gene matches: 10. The germline gives CDR1 SNHLY, CDR2 FYNNEI. This CDR3 contains 18 residues. As DNA, the CDR3 is TGTGCCAGCATCAGACCACTAGCGGGGGGGACTAGCACAGATACGCAGTATTTT. Its translation: CASIRPLAGGTSTDTQYF.

This clonotype was found a few times. The chain joins TRBV20-1 to TRBJ2-7; TRBD1 might be the D (6 bases). V lost 0 bases, J lost 2 bases, and 11 bases lay in between. This CDR3 comprises 14 residues. Per germline, CDR1 DFQATT and CDR2 SNEGSKA (reference sequence). Here the CDR3 DNA reads TGCAGTGCTAGAGATCGTAGACAGGCCTACGAGCAGTACTTC. This sequence encodes CSARDRRQAYEQYF.

V gene TRBV7-2 combines with J gene TRBJ2-7, with 9 bases that match TRBD2. The CDR3 runs 17 residues. Germline-derived CDR1 and CDR2 are SGHTA and FQGNSA. V gave up 1 base and J gave up 7 bases; unmatched junction bases: 14. In DNA form, the CDR3 reads TGTGCCAGCAGCTTAGATCCAGCGGGGGGCCCCCTTAATGAGCAGTACTTC. This sequence encodes CASSLDPAGGPLNEQYF.

This chain uses TRBV24-1 with TRBJ2-7; 10 bases map to TRBD2. Trimming at V came to 4 bases and at J to 7 bases, leaving 21 bases not matched to a gene. There are 19 residues in the CDR3. Germline CDR1 and CDR2: KGHDR and SFDVKD. CDR3 loop: CATSDGVAGGSSSYNEQYF. Here the CDR3 DNA reads TGTGCCACCAGTGACGGGGTAGCGGGGGGCTCGAGCTCCTACAATGAGCAGTACTTC.

This chain uses TRBV29-1 with TRBJ2-2, with 7 bases lining up with TRBD1. This CDR3 comprises 17 residues. The germline V gene has CDR1 SQVTM and CDR2 ANQGSEA. J was trimmed by 0 bases and V by 4 bases; bases with no gene match: 11. The CDR3 DNA is TGCAGCGTTGTCGAGCTCGGTCAGGGGGCGAACACCGGGGAGCTGTTTTTT. This translates into CSVVELGQGANTGELFF.

The chain has TRBV11-2 and TRBJ1-6; D is undetermined. The germline V gene has CDR1 SGHAT and CDR2 FQNNGV. Trimming removed 5 bases from V and 2 bases from J, with 13 bases in between. The CDR3 has 16 residues. CDR3 bases: TGTGCCAGCAGCCTTCGTTCAGGAGCCTATAATTCACCCCTCCACTTT. Translating gives CASSLRSGAYNSPLHF.

This clonotype appeared a few times. The chain links TRBV7-2 to TRBJ1-2; D ambiguous. The V gene's germline CDR1 is SGHTA and CDR2 FQGNSA. The V end was cut by 5 bases, the J end by 3 bases, with 10 bases between. This CDR3 comprises 13 residues. CDR3 nucleotides: TGTGCCAGCAGCCTCGACGCTGACTATGGCTACACCTTC. Encoded protein: CASSLDADYGYTF.

The genes are TRBV15 and TRBJ2-1; 11 nucleotides match TRBD2. Germline CDR1 LNHNV, CDR2 YYDKDF (reference sequence). V lost 3 bases to trimming and J lost 4 bases; unmatched junction nucleotides: 2. The length of the CDR3 is 15 residues. Here the CDR3 reads CATSSLAGGYNEQFF. CDR3 in DNA: TGTGCCACCAGCAGCCTAGCGGGGGGATACAATGAGCAGTTCTTC.

There are many counts of this clonotype. The CDR3 region is CASSYGTASYEQYF. The CDR3 DNA reads as TGTGCCAGCAGTTACGGGACGGCTTCCTACGAGCAGTACTTC. This chain joins TRBV6-5 and TRBJ2-7; the D call may be TRBD1 or TRBD2 (5 bases each). V gave up 2 bases and J gave up 1 base, with 9 bases separating them. The CDR3 extends over 14 amino acids. The germline V gene has CDR1 MNHEY and CDR2 SVGAGI.

Worth noting for this clonotype: Germline is not matched at one junction end, which may reflect a read error. V is TRBV28 and J is TRBJ2-7; 9 bases agree with TRBD1. Germline V CDR1 and CDR2: MDHEN, SYDVKM. The CDR3 spans 15 residues. The CDR3 DNA follows: TGTGTCAGCAGTTTCGGACAGGGGCCTCTCTACGAGCAGTACTTC. Its translation is CVSSFGQGPLYEQYF.

A remark on this clonotype: A much larger clonotype is one base distant, so this may be a read error. The rearrangement joins TRBV29-1 to TRBJ2-5, with D hard to call. Germline-derived CDR1 and CDR2 are SQVTM and ANQGSEA. V lost 7 bases, J lost 3 bases, and 15 bases lay in between. CDR3 length: 13 amino acids. The DNA of the CDR3 is TGCAGCGCTGATGAGGCACACAAAGAGACCCAGTACTTC. It is translated as CSADEAHKETQYF. Full variable domain (rest looked up from reference TRBV29-1 and TRBJ2-5): SAVISQKPSRDICQRGTSLTIQCQVDSQVTMMFWYRQQPGQSLTLIATANQGSEATYESGFVIDKFPISRPNLTFSTLTVSNMSPEDSSIYLCSADEAHKETQYFGPGTRLLVL.

The chain joins TRBV7-2 to TRBJ2-3; D is unclear. This CDR3 comprises 12 residues. Germline assignment: CDR1 SGHTA and CDR2 FQGNSA. V lost 5 bases to trimming and J lost 5 bases, with 8 bases between them. The DNA of the CDR3 is TGTGCCAGCAGCGTGGTAAGAGATACGCAGTATTTT. It is translated as CASSVVRDTQYF.